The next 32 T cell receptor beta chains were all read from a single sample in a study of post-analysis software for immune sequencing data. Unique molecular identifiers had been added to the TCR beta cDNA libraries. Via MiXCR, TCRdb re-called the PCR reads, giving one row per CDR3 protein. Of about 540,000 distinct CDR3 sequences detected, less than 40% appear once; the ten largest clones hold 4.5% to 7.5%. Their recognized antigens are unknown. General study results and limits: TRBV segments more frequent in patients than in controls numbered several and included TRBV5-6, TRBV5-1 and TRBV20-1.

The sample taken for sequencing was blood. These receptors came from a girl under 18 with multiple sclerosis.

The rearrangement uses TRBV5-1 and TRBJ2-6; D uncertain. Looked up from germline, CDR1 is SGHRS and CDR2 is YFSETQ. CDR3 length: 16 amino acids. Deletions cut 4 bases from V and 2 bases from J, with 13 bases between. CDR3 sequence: CASSPKVEAGANVLTF. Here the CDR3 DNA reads TGCGCCAGCAGCCCAAAGGTCGAGGCTGGGGCCAACGTCCTGACTTTC. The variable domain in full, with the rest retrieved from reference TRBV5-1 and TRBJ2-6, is KAGVTQTPRYLIKTRGQQVTLSCSPISGHRSVSWYQQTPGQGLQFLFEYFSETQRNKGNFPGRFSGRQFSNSRSEMNVSTLELGDSALYLCASSPKVEAGANVLTFGAGSRLTVL.

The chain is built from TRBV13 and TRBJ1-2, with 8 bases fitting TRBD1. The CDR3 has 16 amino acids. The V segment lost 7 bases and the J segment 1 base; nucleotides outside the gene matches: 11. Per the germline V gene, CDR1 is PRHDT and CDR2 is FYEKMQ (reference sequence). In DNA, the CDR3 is TGTGCCAGCACCCCGACCAGGGGGCAATATAACTATGGCTACACCTTC. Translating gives CASTPTRGQYNYGYTF.

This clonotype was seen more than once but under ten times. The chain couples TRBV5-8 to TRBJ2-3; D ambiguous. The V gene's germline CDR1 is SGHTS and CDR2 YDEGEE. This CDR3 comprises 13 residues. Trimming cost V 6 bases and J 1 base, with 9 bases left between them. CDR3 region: CASTPRGTDTQYF. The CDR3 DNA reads TGTGCCAGCACCCCCCGGGGCACAGATACGCAGTATTTT.

DNA for the CDR3: TGTGCCAGCAGCTTAGCCAATCCGGGACAGGTCACCTACGAGCAGTACTTC. The encoded protein is CASSLANPGQVTYEQYF. The chain couples TRBV7-9 to TRBJ2-7; 8 bases match TRBD1. Germline V gene data show CDR1 as SEHNR and CDR2 as FQNEAQ (reference sequence). V trimming: 0 bases; J trimming: 2 bases; junction bases outside the gene matches: 9. The length of the CDR3 is 17 residues.

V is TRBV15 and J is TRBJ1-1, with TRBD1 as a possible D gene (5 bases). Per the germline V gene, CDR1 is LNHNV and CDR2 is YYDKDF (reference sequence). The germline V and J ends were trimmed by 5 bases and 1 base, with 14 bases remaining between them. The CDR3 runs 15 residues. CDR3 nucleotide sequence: TGTGCCACCAGCTTTCAGGGACCGGGGAACACTGAAGCTTTCTTT. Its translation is CATSFQGPGNTEAFF.

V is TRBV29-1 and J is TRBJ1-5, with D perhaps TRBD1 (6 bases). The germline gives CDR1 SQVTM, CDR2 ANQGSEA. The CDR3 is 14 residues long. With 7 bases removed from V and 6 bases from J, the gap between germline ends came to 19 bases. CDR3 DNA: TGCAGCGCAGTCTCTACAGGGACGAGTCAGCCCCAGCATTTT. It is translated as CSAVSTGTSQPQHF. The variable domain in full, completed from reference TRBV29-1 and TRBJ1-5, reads SAVISQKPSRDICQRGTSLTIQCQVDSQVTMMFWYRQQPGQSLTLIATANQGSEATYESGFVIDKFPISRPNLTFSTLTVSNMSPEDSSIYLCSAVSTGTSQPQHFGDGTRLSIL.

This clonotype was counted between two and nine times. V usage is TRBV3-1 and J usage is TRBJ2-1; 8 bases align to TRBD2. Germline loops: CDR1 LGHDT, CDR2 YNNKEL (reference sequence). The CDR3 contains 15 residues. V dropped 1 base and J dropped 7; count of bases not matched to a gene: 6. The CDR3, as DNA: TGTGCCAGCAGCCAAGGGAGCGGGGGCCTTAATGAGCAGTTCTTC. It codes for CASSQGSGGLNEQFF.

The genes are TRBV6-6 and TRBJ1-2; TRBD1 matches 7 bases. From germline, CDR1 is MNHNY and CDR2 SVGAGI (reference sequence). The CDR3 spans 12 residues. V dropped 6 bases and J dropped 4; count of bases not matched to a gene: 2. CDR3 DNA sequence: TGTGCCAGCAGACAGGGGACCTATGGCTACACCTTC. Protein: CASRQGTYGYTF.

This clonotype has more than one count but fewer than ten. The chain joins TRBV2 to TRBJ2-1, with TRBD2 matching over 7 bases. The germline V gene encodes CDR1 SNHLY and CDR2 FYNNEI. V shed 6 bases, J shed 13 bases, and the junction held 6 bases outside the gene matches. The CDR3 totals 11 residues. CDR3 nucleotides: TGTGCCAGCAGCGAGACTAGCATACAGTTCTTC. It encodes CASSETSIQFF.

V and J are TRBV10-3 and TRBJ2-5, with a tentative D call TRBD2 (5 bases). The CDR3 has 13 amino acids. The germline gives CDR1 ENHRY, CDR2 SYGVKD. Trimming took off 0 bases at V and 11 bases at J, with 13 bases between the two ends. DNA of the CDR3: TGTGCCATCAGTGAGTCGATGAGGGTTGAGCAGTACTTC. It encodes CAISESMRVEQYF.

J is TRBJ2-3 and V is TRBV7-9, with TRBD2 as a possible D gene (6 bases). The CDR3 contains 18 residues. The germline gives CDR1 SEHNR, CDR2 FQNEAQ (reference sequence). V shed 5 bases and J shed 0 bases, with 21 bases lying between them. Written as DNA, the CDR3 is TGTGCCAGCAGCAGCTTACTCTCCGGGACTTCTAGCACAGATACGCAGTATTTT. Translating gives CASSSLLSGTSSTDTQYF. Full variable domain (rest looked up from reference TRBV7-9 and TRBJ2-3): DTGVSQNPRHKITKRGQNVTFRCDPISEHNRLYWYRQTLGQGPEFLTYFQNEAQLEKSRLLSDRFSAERPKGSFSTLEIQRTEQGDSAMYLCASSSLLSGTSSTDTQYFGPGTRLTVL.

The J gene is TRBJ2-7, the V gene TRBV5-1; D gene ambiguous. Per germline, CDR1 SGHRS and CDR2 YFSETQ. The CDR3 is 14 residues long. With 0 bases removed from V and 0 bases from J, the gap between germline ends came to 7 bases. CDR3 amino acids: CASSLEAVSYEQYF. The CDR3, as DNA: TGCGCCAGCAGCTTGGAGGCGGTCTCCTACGAGCAGTACTTC.

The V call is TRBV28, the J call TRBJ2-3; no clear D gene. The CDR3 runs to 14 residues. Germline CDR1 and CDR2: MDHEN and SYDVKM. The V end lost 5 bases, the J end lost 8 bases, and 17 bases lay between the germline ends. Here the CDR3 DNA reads TGTGCCAGCAGTCCCAAGACTCTGGCGGCTACGCAGTATTTT. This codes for CASSPKTLAATQYF.

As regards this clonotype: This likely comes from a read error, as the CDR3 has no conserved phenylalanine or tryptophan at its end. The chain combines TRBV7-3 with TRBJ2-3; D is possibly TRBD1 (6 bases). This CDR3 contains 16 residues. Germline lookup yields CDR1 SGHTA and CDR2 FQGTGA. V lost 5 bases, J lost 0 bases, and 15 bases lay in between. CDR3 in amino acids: CASSKRGTTSTDTQYL. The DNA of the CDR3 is TGTGCCAGCAGCAAAAGGGGGACGACTAGCACAGATACGCAGTATCTT.

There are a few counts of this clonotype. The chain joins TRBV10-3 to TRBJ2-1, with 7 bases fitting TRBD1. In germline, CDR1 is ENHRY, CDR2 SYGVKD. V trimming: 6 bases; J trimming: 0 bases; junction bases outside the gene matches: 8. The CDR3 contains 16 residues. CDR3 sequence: CAIRKGQFSSYNEQFF. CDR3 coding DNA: TGTGCCATCAGGAAGGGACAGTTTAGCTCCTACAATGAGCAGTTCTTC.

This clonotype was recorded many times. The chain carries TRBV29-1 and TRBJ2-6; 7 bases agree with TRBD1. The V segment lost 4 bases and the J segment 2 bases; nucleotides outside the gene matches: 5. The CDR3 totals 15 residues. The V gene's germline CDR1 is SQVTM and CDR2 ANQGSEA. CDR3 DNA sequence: TGCAGCGTTGGTCAGGGGGAAGCTGGGGCCAACGTCCTGACTTTC. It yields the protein CSVGQGEAGANVLTF. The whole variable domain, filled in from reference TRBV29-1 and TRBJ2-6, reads SAVISQKPSRDICQRGTSLTIQCQVDSQVTMMFWYRQQPGQSLTLIATANQGSEATYESGFVIDKFPISRPNLTFSTLTVSNMSPEDSSIYLCSVGQGEAGANVLTFGAGSRLTVL.

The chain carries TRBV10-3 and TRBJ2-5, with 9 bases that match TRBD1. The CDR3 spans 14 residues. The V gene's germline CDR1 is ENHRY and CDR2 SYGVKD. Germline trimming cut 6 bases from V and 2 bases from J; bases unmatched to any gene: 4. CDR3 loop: CAIRPGTGQETQYF. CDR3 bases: TGTGCCATCAGACCCGGGACAGGGCAAGAGACCCAGTACTTC.

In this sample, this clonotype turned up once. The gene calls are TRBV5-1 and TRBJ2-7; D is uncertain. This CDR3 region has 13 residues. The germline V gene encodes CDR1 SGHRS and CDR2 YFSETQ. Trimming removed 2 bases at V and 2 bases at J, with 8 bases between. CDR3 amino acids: CASSFGQPYEQYF. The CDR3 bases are TGCGCCAGCAGCTTCGGGCAACCCTACGAGCAGTACTTC.

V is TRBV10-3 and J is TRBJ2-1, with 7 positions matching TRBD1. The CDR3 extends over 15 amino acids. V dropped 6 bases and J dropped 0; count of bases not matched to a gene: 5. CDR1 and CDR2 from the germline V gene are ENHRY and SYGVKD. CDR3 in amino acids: CAIRGQQSSYNEQFF. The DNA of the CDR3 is TGTGCCATCAGGGGACAGCAGAGCTCCTACAATGAGCAGTTCTTC.

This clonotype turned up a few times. CDR3 amino acids: CASSLRTSREQYF. DNA for the CDR3: TGTGCCAGCAGTCTAAGGACTAGTCGCGAGCAGTACTTC. V and J are TRBV12-3 or TRBV12-4 and TRBJ2-5, with TRBD2 matching 7 bases. With the DNA end fitting TRBJ2-7 better, the J assignment may be wrong. This CDR3 comprises 13 residues.

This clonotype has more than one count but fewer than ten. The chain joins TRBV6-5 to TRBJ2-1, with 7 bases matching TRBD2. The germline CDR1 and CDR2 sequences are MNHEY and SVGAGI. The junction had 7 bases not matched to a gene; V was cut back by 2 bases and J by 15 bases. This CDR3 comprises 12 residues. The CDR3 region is CASSYGGGEVFF. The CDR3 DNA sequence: TGTGCCAGCAGTTACGGGGGGGGGGAAGTGTTCTTC.

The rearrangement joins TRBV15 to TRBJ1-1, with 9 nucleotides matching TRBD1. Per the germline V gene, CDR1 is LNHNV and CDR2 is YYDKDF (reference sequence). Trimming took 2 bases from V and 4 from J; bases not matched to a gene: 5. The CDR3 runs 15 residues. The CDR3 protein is CATSRRDRAGTEAFF. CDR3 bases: TGTGCCACCAGCAGACGGGACAGGGCGGGCACTGAAGCTTTCTTT.

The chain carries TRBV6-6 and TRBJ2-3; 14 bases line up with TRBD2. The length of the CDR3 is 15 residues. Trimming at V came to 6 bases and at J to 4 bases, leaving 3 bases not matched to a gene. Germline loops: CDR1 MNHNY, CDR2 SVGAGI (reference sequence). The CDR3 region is CASRGTSGGPDTQYF. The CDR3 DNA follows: TGTGCCAGCAGGGGGACTAGCGGGGGACCAGATACGCAGTATTTT.

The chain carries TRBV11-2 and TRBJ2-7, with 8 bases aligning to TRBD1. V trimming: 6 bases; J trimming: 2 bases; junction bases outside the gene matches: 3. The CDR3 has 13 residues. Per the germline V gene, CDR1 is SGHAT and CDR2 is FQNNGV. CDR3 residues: CASRQGGAYEQYF. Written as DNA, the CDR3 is TGTGCCAGCAGACAGGGGGGCGCCTACGAGCAGTACTTC.

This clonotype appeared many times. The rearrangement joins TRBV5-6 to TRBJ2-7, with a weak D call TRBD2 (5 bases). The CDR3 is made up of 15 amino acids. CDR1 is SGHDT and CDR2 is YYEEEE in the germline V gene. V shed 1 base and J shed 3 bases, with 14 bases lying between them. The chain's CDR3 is CASSLWQVSDYEQYF. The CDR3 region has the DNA TGTGCCAGCAGCTTGTGGCAGGTTAGCGACTACGAGCAGTACTTC.

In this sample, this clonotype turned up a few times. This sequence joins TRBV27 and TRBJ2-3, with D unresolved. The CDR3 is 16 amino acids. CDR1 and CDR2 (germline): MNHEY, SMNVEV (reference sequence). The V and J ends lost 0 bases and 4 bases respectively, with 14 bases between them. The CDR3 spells CASSLSLFLGADTQYF. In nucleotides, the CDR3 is TGTGCCAGCAGTTTATCGCTCTTCCTTGGGGCAGATACGCAGTATTTT.

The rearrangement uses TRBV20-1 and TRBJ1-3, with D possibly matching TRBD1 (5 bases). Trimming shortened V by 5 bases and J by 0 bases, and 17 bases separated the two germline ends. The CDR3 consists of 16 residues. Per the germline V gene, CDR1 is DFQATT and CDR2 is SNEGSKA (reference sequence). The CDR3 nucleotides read TGCAGTGCTGGCTCCGGGACGGGTAGCTCTGGAAACACCATATATTTT. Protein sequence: CSAGSGTGSSGNTIYF.

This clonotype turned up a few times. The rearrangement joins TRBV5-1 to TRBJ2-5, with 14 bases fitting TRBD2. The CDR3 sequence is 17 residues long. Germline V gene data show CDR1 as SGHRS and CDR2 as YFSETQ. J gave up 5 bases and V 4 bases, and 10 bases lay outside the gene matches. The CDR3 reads CASSVGLAGGFGETQYF. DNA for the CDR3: TGCGCCAGCAGCGTCGGACTAGCGGGGGGTTTCGGCGAGACCCAGTACTTC.

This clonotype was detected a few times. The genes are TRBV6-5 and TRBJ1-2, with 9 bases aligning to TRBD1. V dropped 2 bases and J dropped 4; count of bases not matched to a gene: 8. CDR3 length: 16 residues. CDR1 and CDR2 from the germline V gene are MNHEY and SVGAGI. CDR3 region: CASSYVPGQGSYGYTF. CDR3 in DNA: TGTGCCAGCAGTTACGTCCCGGGACAGGGCAGCTATGGCTACACCTTC.

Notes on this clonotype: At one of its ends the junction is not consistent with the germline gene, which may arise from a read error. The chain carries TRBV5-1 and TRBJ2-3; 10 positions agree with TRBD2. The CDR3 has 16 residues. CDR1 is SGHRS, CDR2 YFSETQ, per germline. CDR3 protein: CASSPRTSGSTDTQYF. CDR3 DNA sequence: TGCGCTAGCAGCCCTAGGACTAGCGGAAGCACAGATACGCAGTATTTT.

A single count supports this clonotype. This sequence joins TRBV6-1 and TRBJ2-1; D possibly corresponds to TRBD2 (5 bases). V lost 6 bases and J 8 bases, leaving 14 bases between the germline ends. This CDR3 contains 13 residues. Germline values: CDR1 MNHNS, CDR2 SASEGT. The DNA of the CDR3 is TGTGCCAGCAGGGAGGAACGGCGTGATGAGCAGTTCTTC. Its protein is CASREERRDEQFF.

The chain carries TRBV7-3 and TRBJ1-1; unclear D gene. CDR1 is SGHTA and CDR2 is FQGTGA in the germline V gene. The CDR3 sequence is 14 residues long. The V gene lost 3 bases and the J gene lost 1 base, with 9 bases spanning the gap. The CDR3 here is CASSFGGPNTEAFF. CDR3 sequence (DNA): TGTGCCAGCAGCTTCGGAGGGCCGAACACTGAAGCTTTCTTT.